The 18 T cell receptor beta chains below all came from one sample that was sequenced in a study of blood T cell repertoires in COVID-19. Profiling relied on immunoSEQ multiplex PCR, and the TCRdb table lists in-frame clones only, not all of them. The sample consists of about 55,000 clones, roughly 85% of them appearing once. The sequenced sample consisted of peripheral blood. The receptor set was obtained from a human donor in a cohort sampled during active COVID-19.

J is TRBJ2-7 and V is TRBV5-4; possibly TRBD1 for D (6 bases). The germline V gene has CDR1 SGHNT and CDR2 YYREEE (reference sequence). The CDR3 extends over 16 amino acids. The germline V and J ends were trimmed by 4 bases and 0 bases, with 17 bases remaining between them. CDR3 nucleotide sequence: TGTGCCAGCAGCCCTATCACTGGACAGAACTCCTACGAGCAGTACTTC. Translated, it gives CASSPITGQNSYEQYF.

This chain joins TRBV13 and TRBJ2-7; 7 bases are a match to TRBD2. Losses at the gene ends were 5 bases for V and 2 bases for J; bases not matched to a gene: 12. CDR1 is PRHDT and CDR2 is FYEKMQ in the germline V gene (reference sequence). The CDR3 totals 16 residues. The CDR3 reads CASSQAPERGPYEQYF. CDR3 nucleotides: TGTGCCAGCAGCCAAGCACCCGAGCGGGGACCCTACGAGCAGTACTTC.

V gene TRBV6-2 or TRBV6-3 combines with J gene TRBJ1-1; D is ambiguous. In germline, CDR1 is MNHEY, CDR2 SVGEGT. This CDR3 comprises 14 residues. Trimming shortened V by 0 bases and J by 1 base, and 6 bases separated the two germline ends. The CDR3 here is CASSYSRQNTEAFF. CDR3 sequence (DNA): TGTGCCAGCAGTTACTCGAGACAGAACACTGAAGCTTTCTTT.

In this sample, this clone turned up a few times. This rearrangement joins TRBV6-5 to TRBJ1-4, with 10 positions matching TRBD1. The CDR3 is made up of 14 amino acids. Per the germline V gene, CDR1 is MNHEY and CDR2 is SVGAGI. V lost 7 bases to trimming and J lost 7 bases; unmatched junction nucleotides: 6. In DNA form, the CDR3 reads TGTGCCAGCACTTCCGGGACAGGGGTTGAAAAACTGTTTTTT. This encodes CASTSGTGVEKLFF.

The V call is TRBV6-5, the J call TRBJ2-1; tentative D call: TRBD1 (5 bases). V lost 1 base and J 7 bases, leaving 17 bases between the germline ends. The CDR3 consists of 16 residues. Germline loops: CDR1 MNHEY, CDR2 SVGAGI. This CDR3 is CASSYWAGIGENEQFF. As DNA, the CDR3 is TGTGCCAGCAGTTACTGGGCAGGGATTGGGGAAAATGAGCAGTTCTTC.

The chain combines TRBV30 with TRBJ1-1; 9 bases agree with TRBD1. CDR1 and CDR2 (germline): GTSNPN, SVGIG (reference sequence). This CDR3 spans 15 amino acids. V shed 2 bases and J 5 bases; nucleotides not matched to a gene: 9. CDR3 protein: CAWSTKQGAGTEAFF. CDR3 nucleotides: TGTGCCTGGAGTACCAAACAGGGGGCAGGGACTGAAGCTTTCTTT.

The rearrangement links TRBV6-5 to TRBJ2-3; the D gene is possibly TRBD2 (5 bases). The ends were cut back, 0 bases at V and 0 bases at J, with 10 bases in the middle. The CDR3 consists of 16 residues. Germline V gene data show CDR1 as MNHEY and CDR2 as SVGAGI. The CDR3 DNA reads as TGTGCCAGCAGTTACTCGAGCCGGACTAGCACAGATACGCAGTATTTT. It is translated as CASSYSSRTSTDTQYF.

The V gene is TRBV6-5, the J gene TRBJ1-1; no firm D call. This CDR3 contains 13 residues. Trimming removed 2 bases at V and 6 bases at J, with 10 bases between. The germline V gene encodes CDR1 MNHEY and CDR2 SVGAGI. The DNA for the CDR3 is TGTGCCAGCAGTTACCAGAGCGGGGCTGAAGCTTTCTTT. Translated: CASSYQSGAEAFF.

V is TRBV27 and J is TRBJ2-7, with 9 bases lining up with TRBD1. The CDR3 runs to 14 residues. Germline V gene lookup returns CDR1 MNHEY and CDR2 SMNVEV (reference sequence). V was pared by 6 bases and J by 5 bases, with 8 bases of the junction left unmatched. The CDR3 sequence: CASSSTGDRDEQYF. CDR3 bases: TGTGCCAGCAGCTCGACAGGGGACAGGGACGAGCAGTACTTC.

The rearrangement links TRBV30 to TRBJ2-7, with D tentatively TRBD2 (6 bases). Deletions cut 5 bases from V and 0 bases from J, with 17 bases between. CDR1 is GTSNPN, CDR2 SVGIG, per germline (reference sequence). The CDR3 is made up of 15 amino acids. The CDR3 is CAWSAGTPLSYEQYF. For the CDR3, the DNA is TGTGCCTGGTCGGCCGGGACTCCTCTCTCCTACGAGCAGTACTTC.

CDR3 in amino acids: CASSGGQSSNQPQHF. Here the CDR3 DNA reads TGTGCCAGTAGCGGGGGACAGAGTAGCAATCAGCCCCAGCATTTT. This chain connects TRBV19 to TRBJ1-5; 7 bases align to TRBD1. The germline gives CDR1 LNHDA, CDR2 SQIVND (reference sequence). This CDR3 contains 15 residues. With 6 bases clipped from V and 0 bases from J, the junction kept 5 bases outside the gene matches.

The chain combines TRBV7-2 with TRBJ1-4; 7 positions match TRBD1. CDR3 length: 16 residues. Germline trimming cut 2 bases from V and 4 bases from J; bases unmatched to any gene: 7. Germline CDR1 SGHTA, CDR2 FQGNSA. The CDR3 here is CASSLRGPQNNEKLFF. CDR3 nucleotides: TGTGCCAGCAGCTTAAGGGGGCCCCAAAATAATGAAAAACTGTTTTTT.

V gene TRBV28 combines with J gene TRBJ2-4, with D possibly TRBD2 on 7 matching bases. Germline-derived CDR1 and CDR2 are MDHEN and SYDVKM. This CDR3 has 17 residues. V was pared by 4 bases and J by 1 base, with 17 bases between. CDR3 region: CASSSTAGRGAKNIQYF. CDR3 nucleotides: TGTGCCAGCAGTTCAACTGCGGGGAGGGGGGCCAAAAACATTCAGTACTTC.

This sequence joins TRBV7-8 and TRBJ2-5, with D tentatively TRBD2 (6 bases). CDR3 size: 15 residues. Germline V gene lookup returns CDR1 SGHVS and CDR2 FQNEAQ. The germline V and J ends were trimmed by 5 bases and 4 bases, with 17 bases remaining between them. In DNA form, the CDR3 reads TGTGCCAGCAGCCCCCGGACTATAGGGGTAGAGACCCAGTACTTC. It translates to CASSPRTIGVETQYF.

The chain joins TRBV2 to TRBJ1-6; 9 positions match TRBD1. CDR1 and CDR2 (germline): SNHLY, FYNNEI. CDR3 length: 16 residues. V lost 10 bases, J lost 7 bases, and 14 bases stayed unmatched. The CDR3 region has the DNA TGTGCCACCAACTTGGACAGGGGTGCAGGAAATTCACCCCTCCACTTT. It translates to CATNLDRGAGNSPLHF.

The chain couples TRBV3-1 (or the pseudogene TRBV3-2) to TRBJ2-1; 11 bases match TRBD2. V shed 4 bases, J shed 5 bases, and the junction held 4 bases outside the gene matches. Germline CDR1 reads LGHDT; CDR2 reads YNNKEL (reference sequence). There are 15 residues in the CDR3. The CDR3 here is CASSLAGGRDNEQFF. In nucleotides, the CDR3 is TGTGCCAGCAGCCTAGCGGGGGGGCGAGACAATGAGCAGTTCTTC.

The chain joins TRBV7-9 to TRBJ2-5; D unclear. Germline lookup yields CDR1 SEHNR and CDR2 FQNEAQ (reference sequence). The CDR3 covers 12 residues. V lost 6 bases and J 5 bases, leaving 10 bases between the germline ends. The CDR3, as DNA: TGTGCCAGCAGTTCCCGAGTTGAGACCCAGTACTTC. It codes for CASSSRVETQYF.

The chain employs TRBV7-9 and TRBJ2-2; the D is unclear. The CDR3 is 13 residues long. Trimming took 5 bases from V and 4 from J, leaving 8 bases between them. The germline V gene encodes CDR1 SEHNR and CDR2 FQNEAQ (reference sequence). This CDR3 reads CASSHSSTGELFF. The CDR3 bases are TGTGCCAGCAGCCATAGCAGCACCGGGGAGCTGTTTTTT. The entire variable domain, with the rest obtained from reference TRBV7-9 and TRBJ2-2, is as follows: DTGVSQNPRHKITKRGQNVTFRCDPISEHNRLYWYRQTLGQGPEFLTYFQNEAQLEKSRLLSDRFSAERPKGSFSTLEIQRTEQGDSAMYLCASSHSSTGELFFGEGSRLTVL.